What follows are 8 T cell receptor beta chains derived from one specimen sequenced in a study of blood T cell repertoires in COVID-19. Here immunoSEQ multiplex PCR was the method, and the copy in TCRdb shows in-frame clones only, minus some. The sample has roughly 250,000 clones, about 88% seen once; the top ten hold approximately 4%. Material: peripheral blood. The source of these receptors is a man aged 60-69 years who had recovered from COVID-19.

This chain uses TRBV11-2 with TRBJ2-7, with 7 positions matching TRBD1. J lost 2 bases, V lost 0 bases, and 4 bases had no gene match. The CDR3 has 15 residues. In germline, CDR1 is SGHAT, CDR2 FQNNGV. In DNA form, the CDR3 reads TGTGCCAGCAGCTTAGAGGGTCAGGGGGCCTACGAGCAGTACTTC. Amino acid sequence: CASSLEGQGAYEQYF.

The rearrangement links TRBV9 to TRBJ1-2; 9 nucleotides agree with TRBD1. The CDR3 is 17 residues long. J was trimmed by 4 bases and V by 4 bases; bases with no gene match: 14. The germline V gene has CDR1 SGDLS and CDR2 YYNGEE. CDR3 DNA: TGTGCCAGCAGCTCTCCTACGGGGGGACAGGGCCTCTATGGCTACACCTTC. This gives the protein CASSSPTGGQGLYGYTF.

This clone has only one observation. The CDR3 spells CASSPSPTGGTNEKLFF. In nucleotides, the CDR3 is TGTGCCAGCAGCCCATCACCTACAGGGGGCACTAATGAAAAACTGTTTTTT. The V gene is TRBV5-6, the J gene TRBJ1-4, with 9 bases fitting TRBD1. Germline lookup yields CDR1 SGHDT and CDR2 YYEEEE. The CDR3 has 17 amino acids. V gave up 4 bases and J gave up 2 bases; unmatched junction bases: 9.

The chain has TRBV2 and TRBJ1-4; no clear D. The CDR3 length is 14 residues. With 6 bases removed from V and 0 bases from J, the gap between germline ends came to 8 bases. The germline gives CDR1 SNHLY, CDR2 FYNNEI. The CDR3 coding sequence is TGTGCCAGCAGATCGAGCTCAACTAATGAAAAACTGTTTTTT. Its translation is CASRSSSTNEKLFF.

The rearrangement links TRBV27 to TRBJ2-2; 10 bases fit TRBD2. Germline loops: CDR1 MNHEY, CDR2 SMNVEV (reference sequence). This CDR3 has 15 residues. Unmatched junction bases numbered 3, after V lost 2 bases and J lost 6 bases. The CDR3 DNA sequence: TGTGCCAGCAGTTTACAGCGGGGGGGCGCCGGGGAGCTGTTTTTT. Translating it yields CASSLQRGGAGELFF.

This chain joins TRBV7-3 and TRBJ2-6, with a weak D call TRBD1 (5 bases). Per germline, CDR1 SGHTA and CDR2 FQGTGA. The CDR3 loop spans 15 amino acids. Trimming took 8 bases from V and 0 from J, leaving 11 bases between them. The CDR3, as DNA: TGTGCCAGCGGATTAGACAGCTCTGGGGCCAACGTCCTGACTTTC. Translation: CASGLDSSGANVLTF.

The chain joins TRBV6-5 to TRBJ1-4; 9 bases map to TRBD1. This CDR3 region has 16 residues. Trimming removed 0 bases from V and 9 bases from J; junction bases left unmatched: 8. The germline V gene has CDR1 MNHEY and CDR2 SVGAGI. For the CDR3, the DNA is TGTGCCAGCAGTTACTCGCCCGGGACAGGGAGGCAAAAACTGTTTTTT. Translated, it gives CASSYSPGTGRQKLFF.

The rearrangement joins TRBV30 to TRBJ2-5; 7 bases are a match to TRBD2. Germline trimming cut 7 bases from V and 3 bases from J; bases unmatched to any gene: 8. Germline-derived CDR1 and CDR2 are GTSNPN and SVGIG (reference sequence). The CDR3 sequence is 13 residues long. CDR3 sequence reads: CALRLAIKETQYF. The CDR3 DNA reads TGTGCCTTGAGACTAGCAATTAAAGAGACCCAGTACTTC.